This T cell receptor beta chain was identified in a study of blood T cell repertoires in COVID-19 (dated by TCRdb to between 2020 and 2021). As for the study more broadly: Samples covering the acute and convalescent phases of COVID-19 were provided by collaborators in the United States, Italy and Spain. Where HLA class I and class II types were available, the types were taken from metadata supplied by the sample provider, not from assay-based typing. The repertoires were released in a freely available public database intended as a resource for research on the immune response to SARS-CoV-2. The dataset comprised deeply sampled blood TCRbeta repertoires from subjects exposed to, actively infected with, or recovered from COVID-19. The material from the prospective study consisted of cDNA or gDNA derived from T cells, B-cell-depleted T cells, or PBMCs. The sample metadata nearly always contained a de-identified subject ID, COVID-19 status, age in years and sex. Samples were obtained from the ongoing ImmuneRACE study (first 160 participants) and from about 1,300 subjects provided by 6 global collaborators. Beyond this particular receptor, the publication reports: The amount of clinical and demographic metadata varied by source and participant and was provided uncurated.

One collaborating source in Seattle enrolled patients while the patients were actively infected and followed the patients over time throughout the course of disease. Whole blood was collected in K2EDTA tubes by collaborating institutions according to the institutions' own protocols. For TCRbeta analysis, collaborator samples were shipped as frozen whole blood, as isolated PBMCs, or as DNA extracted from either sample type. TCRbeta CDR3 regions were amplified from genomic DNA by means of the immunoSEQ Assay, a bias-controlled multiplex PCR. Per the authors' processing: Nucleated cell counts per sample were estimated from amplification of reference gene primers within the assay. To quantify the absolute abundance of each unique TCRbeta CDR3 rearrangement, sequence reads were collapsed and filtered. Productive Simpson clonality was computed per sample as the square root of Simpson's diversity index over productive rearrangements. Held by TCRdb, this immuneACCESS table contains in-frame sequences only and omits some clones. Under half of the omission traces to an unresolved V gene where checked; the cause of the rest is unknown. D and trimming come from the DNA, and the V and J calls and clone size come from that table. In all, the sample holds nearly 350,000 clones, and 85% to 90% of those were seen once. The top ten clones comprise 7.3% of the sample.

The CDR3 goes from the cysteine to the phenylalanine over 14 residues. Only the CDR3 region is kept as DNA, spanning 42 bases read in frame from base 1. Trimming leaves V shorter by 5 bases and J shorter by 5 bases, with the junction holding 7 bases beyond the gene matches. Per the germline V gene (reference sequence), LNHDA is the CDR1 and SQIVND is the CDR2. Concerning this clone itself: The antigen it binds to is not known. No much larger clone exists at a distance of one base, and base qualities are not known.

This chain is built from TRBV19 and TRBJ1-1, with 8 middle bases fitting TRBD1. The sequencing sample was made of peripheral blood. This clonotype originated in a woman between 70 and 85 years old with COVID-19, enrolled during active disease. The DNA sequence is TGTGCCAGTAGTCCCCGGACAGGGAGGACTGAAGCTTTCTTT. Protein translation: CASSPRTGRTEAFF.